This T cell receptor beta chain was recovered during a study of blood T cell repertoires in COVID-19. Looking at the study overall: Sites across the United States, Italy and Spain contributed samples from acute and convalescent COVID-19. Sources were T cells, B-cell-depleted T cells, or PBMCs; the material itself was cDNA or gDNA.

Trimming stripped 0 bases from V and 3 bases from J, with 10 bases between. Germline V CDR1 and CDR2: SGHNT, YYREEE (reference sequence). This CDR3 is 15 amino acids long. In the original analysis: Nucleated cell counts were estimated from reference gene primer amplification. The assay was immunoSEQ multiplex PCR, and TCRdb's table has in-frame clones only and misses some. The DNA was the basis for D and trimming; V, J and clone size are from that table. The sample shows about 230,000 clones, 65% to 90% of them seen only once. This receptor was identified in a middle-aged man who had recovered from COVID-19. The rearrangement links TRBV5-4 to TRBJ1-3; D gene unclear. The sample was peripheral blood. The CDR3 loop is CASSLAPFGGNTIYF. The CDR3 region has the DNA TGTGCCAGCAGCTTGGCACCCTTCGGTGGAAACACCATATATTTT.